This passage covers 22 T cell receptor beta chains from one sample sequenced in a study of human CD8 memory T cell subsets. A UMI-labeled 5' RACE approach was the method that produced the TCR beta libraries. TCRdb re-analyzed the 5' RACE reads; it lists each CDR3 protein once, without DNA. The sample's table shows several thousand distinct CDR3 sequences. The sample taken for sequencing was CD8+ effector memory T cells (TEM) sorted from PBMCs. The sample's subset: effector memory CD8 T cells, CCR7- CD45RO+ CD95+. The receptors shown here come from a human donor in good health.

This chain uses TRBV6-2 or TRBV6-3 with TRBJ1-6. Germline CDR1 is MNHEY and CDR2 is SVGEGT. This CDR3 has 17 residues. CDR3 loop: CASSYSIRDPSNSPLHF.

The chain uses TRBV20-1 and TRBJ2-3; without DNA, the TCRdb call of TRBD2 cannot be checked. Germline CDR1 is DFQATT and CDR2 is SNEGSKA (reference sequence). The length of the CDR3 is 16 residues. CDR3: CSAIHNLAGDTDTQYF.

The chain recombines TRBV16 with TRBJ1-3; TCRdb lists TRBD1, though no DNA is available to test this call. The germline CDR1 and CDR2 sequences are KGHSY and FQNENV. The CDR3 runs to 15 residues. CDR3: CASSQSSRTGDTIYF. Looking up the rest from reference TRBV16 and TRBJ1-3 gives the full variable domain: GEEVAQTPKHLVRGEGQKAKLYCAPIKGHSYVFWYQQVLKNEFKFLISFQNENVFDETGMPKERFSAKCLPNSPCSLEIQATKLEDSAVYFCASSQSSRTGDTIYFGEGSWLTVV.

The chain's CDR3 is CASSSGLAGSNTGELFF. J is TRBJ2-2 and V is TRBV5-5; no DNA is available, so the TRBD2 call from TCRdb remains unchecked. Germline CDR1 is SGHKS and CDR2 is YYEKEE (reference sequence). The CDR3 contains 17 residues. The full variable domain, with the rest looked up from reference TRBV5-5 and TRBJ2-2, is DAGVTQSPTHLIKTRGQQVTLRCSPISGHKSVSWYQQVLGQGPQFIFQYYEKEERGRGNFPDRFSARQFPNYSSELNVNALLLGDSALYLCASSSGLAGSNTGELFFGEGSRLTVL.

This clonotype shows up as medium-sized by frequency. This chain joins TRBV12-3 or TRBV12-4 and TRBJ2-2; TCRdb indicates TRBD1, and absent DNA this call remains unverified. The CDR3 has 17 residues. The CDR3 here is CASSSFGAGEKDGELFF.

This chain uses TRBV20-1 with TRBJ1-1. The CDR3 contains 14 residues. The V gene's germline CDR1 is DFQATT and CDR2 SNEGSKA (reference sequence). The CDR3 here is CSASLIGLGTEAFF.

The chain combines TRBV29-1 with TRBJ1-1; TCRdb designates TRBD1, a call that cannot be tested without DNA. Germline V lookup: CDR1 SQVTM, CDR2 ANQGSEA. The CDR3 extends over 14 amino acids. CDR3 protein: CSVPLTGGVTEAFF.

The rearrangement uses TRBV3-1 and TRBJ2-7. From germline, CDR1 is LGHDT and CDR2 YNNKEL (reference sequence). This CDR3 is built from 15 residues. Here the CDR3 reads CASSQVQVPSYEQYF.

This chain uses TRBV7-9 with TRBJ2-7; TCRdb proposes TRBD2, but this gene call is untestable without DNA. This CDR3 region has 15 residues. CDR1 is SEHNR and CDR2 is FQNEAQ in the germline V gene (reference sequence). CDR3 in amino acids: CASSDSGRVSYEQYF.

The CDR3 sequence: CASSKAKLPIDGYTF. The V gene is TRBV21-1, the J gene TRBJ1-2. TRBV21-1 has pseudogene status. This CDR3 spans 15 amino acids.

The rearrangement joins TRBV3-1 to TRBJ1-1; the D call of TRBD1 rests on TCRdb alone, since no DNA is present to check it. CDR3 length: 17 residues. Germline-derived CDR1 and CDR2 are LGHDT and YNNKEL (reference sequence). This CDR3 is CASSQWAGDNMNTEAFF.

The rearrangement uses TRBV4-1 and TRBJ1-2. The CDR3 totals 13 residues. Looked up from germline, CDR1 is MGHRA and CDR2 is YSYEKL. The CDR3 is CASSQEMANGYTF.

V is TRBV7-6 and J is TRBJ2-2. The CDR3 totals 15 residues. Germline CDR1 reads SGHVS; CDR2 reads FNYEAQ. The CDR3: CATALAPSNTGELFF. The whole variable domain, filled in from reference TRBV7-6 and TRBJ2-2, reads GAGVSQSPRYKVTKRGQDVALRCDPISGHVSLYWYRQALGQGPEFLTYFNYEAQQDKSGLPNDRFSAERPEGSISTLTIQRTEQRDSAMYRCATALAPSNTGELFFGEGSRLTVL.

The rearrangement joins TRBV9 to TRBJ2-3; TCRdb gives TRBD2 as the D gene, but with no DNA this cannot be confirmed. CDR3 length equals 16 residues. The germline V gene encodes CDR1 SGDLS and CDR2 YYNGEE. This CDR3 reads CASSGGLAGVADTQYF.

V is TRBV20-1 and J is TRBJ2-5; lacking DNA, the TRBD2 call made by TCRdb goes unchecked. The germline V gene encodes CDR1 DFQATT and CDR2 SNEGSKA (reference sequence). The CDR3 covers 18 residues. CDR3 loop: CSARSTSGGPVVQETQYF.

The rearrangement joins TRBV11-2 to TRBJ2-1; TCRdb indicates TRBD2, and absent DNA this call remains unverified. CDR1 and CDR2 from the germline V gene are SGHAT and FQNNGV. This CDR3 is 15 amino acids long. The CDR3 reads CASSFSGRAGNEQFF.

The chain uses TRBV19 and TRBJ1-1. The CDR3 sequence is 15 residues long. From germline, CDR1 is LNHDA and CDR2 SQIVND (reference sequence). CDR3 amino acids: CASSADPVWDTEAFF.

This rearrangement joins TRBV7-9 to TRBJ2-4; with no DNA, the TCRdb D assignment of TRBD1 cannot be verified. Germline lookup yields CDR1 SEHNR and CDR2 FQNEAQ (reference sequence). The CDR3 is 18 residues long. The CDR3 sequence is CASSISGLTGLAKNIQYF.

This chain connects TRBV5-4 to TRBJ2-7; TCRdb's D gene call, TRBD1, goes unchecked for lack of DNA. Germline lookup yields CDR1 SGHNT and CDR2 YYREEE (reference sequence). The CDR3 is made up of 12 amino acids. The CDR3 sequence: CASSSTGYEQYF.

This chain joins TRBV12-3 or TRBV12-4 and TRBJ2-7; TCRdb reports TRBD1, a call that lacks DNA to check it against. The CDR3 loop spans 17 amino acids. The CDR3 reads CASSSGTPEKGNYEQYF.

CDR3 region: CASSWDNSYNEQFF. The rearrangement links TRBV6-2 or TRBV6-3 to TRBJ2-1; TCRdb lists TRBD1, though no DNA is available to test this call. CDR1 and CDR2 from the germline V gene are MNHEY and SVGEGT. The CDR3 is 14 amino acids.

V gene TRBV3-1 combines with J gene TRBJ2-1; without DNA, the TCRdb call of TRBD2 cannot be checked. Germline V CDR1 and CDR2: LGHDT, YNNKEL (reference sequence). This CDR3 spans 14 amino acids. This chain's CDR3 is CATLAGGPFNEQFF.